This is a list of T cell receptor beta chains from one sample in a study of blood T cell repertoires in COVID-19. Profiling relied on immunoSEQ multiplex PCR, and the TCRdb table lists in-frame clones only, not all of them. The table lists 150,000 to 180,000 clones, about 86% of them singletons, with 7.3% in the top ten. The sequenced sample consisted of PBMCs or T cells enriched from blood (not recorded which). These receptor sequences come from a man aged 50-60 years who had recovered from COVID-19. Each CDR3 is given with its conserved first and last residue. A D gene is named only where the DNA matches it firmly. Rows may omit the clone size; those that give it use once, few, many or a size class.

TGTGCCAGCAAACCCGACAGGGGGGTGGCAAAACTGTTTTTT,CASKPDRGVAKLFF,-,TRBJ1-4,TRBV6-6,TRBD1,14
TGTGCCAGCAGCCCGGGACAGGGGATATCCGAGCAGTACTTC,CASSPGQGISEQYF,-,TRBJ2-7,TRBV7-3,TRBD1,14
TGTGCCAGCGGGCAGGGCAATCAGCCCCAGCATTTT,CASGQGNQPQHF,few,TRBJ1-5,TRBV7-9,-,12
TGTGCCAGCAGCCAAGCGGGGGGCGACTCCACAGATACGCAGTATTTT,CASSQAGGDSTDTQYF,many,TRBJ2-3,TRBV4-2,-,16
TGTGCCAGCAGCCGACAGACCTTGAACACTGAAGCTTTCTTT,CASSRQTLNTEAFF,-,TRBJ1-1,TRBV11-3,-,14
TGTGCCAGCAACTCCCGAGCGGGGGTAACAGATACGCAGTATTTT,CASNSRAGVTDTQYF,-,TRBJ2-3,TRBV5-8,TRBD2,15
TGTGCCAGCAGCCCGGGACTAGCCTCTAATGAGCAGTTCTTC,CASSPGLASNEQFF,-,TRBJ2-1,TRBV6-2/TRBV6-3,TRBD2,14
TGCGCCAGCAGCCAAGATCGACGAGGGGGAGGCTACACCTTC,CASSQDRRGGGYTF,few,TRBJ1-2,TRBV4-3,-,14
TGTGCCAGCAGCTTACTAGCTCAGCCCCAGCATTTT,CASSLLAQPQHF,few,TRBJ1-5,TRBV7-2,-,12
TGTGCCAGCAGCCCACGGACTAGCGGGGGGGCCCTATATACGCAGTATTTT,CASSPRTSGGALYTQYF,-,TRBJ2-3,TRBV9,TRBD2,17
TGCGCCAGCAGCCAAGAAGCGGCAGGGGGGGAAAAACTGTTTTTT,CASSQEAAGGEKLFF,-,TRBJ1-4,TRBV4-1,TRBD1,15
TGCGCCAGCAGCTTGAGGGGATATAATTCACCCCTCCACTTT,CASSLRGYNSPLHF,few,TRBJ1-6,TRBV5-1,-,14
TGTGCCAGCAGCGGTAGGGGGGGCTCGAACACTGAAGCTTTCTTT,CASSGRGGSNTEAFF,-,TRBJ1-1,TRBV9,-,15
TGCAGCGCCCCCCAGACAGGGAATAACTATGGCTACACCTTC,CSAPQTGNNYGYTF,-,TRBJ1-2,TRBV29-1,TRBD1,14
TGTGCCAGCAGCCACGGGGGCGGGGGGCGTCGCACAGATACGCAGTATTTT,CASSHGGGGRRTDTQYF,-,TRBJ2-3,TRBV3-1/TRBV3-2,TRBD2,17
TGCGCCAGCAGCCGCCCCACGGAGCGGGGGGGCCCGTATGAGCAGTTCTTC,CASSRPTERGGPYEQFF,-,TRBJ2-1,TRBV5-1,TRBD2,17
TGTGCCAGTAGTTCCCAGGGGGCTGCAACTGAAGCTTTCTTT,CASSSQGAATEAFF,-,TRBJ1-1,TRBV19,TRBD1,14
TGTGCCAGCTCACTAGCGGGGGCGACCACAGATACGCAGTATTTT,CASSLAGATTDTQYF,-,TRBJ2-3,TRBV25-1,TRBD2,15
TGTGCCAGCAGCAGACCGGGGACAGCGAACTATGGCTACACCTTC,CASSRPGTANYGYTF,-,TRBJ1-2,TRBV3-1/TRBV3-2,TRBD1,15
TGTGCCAGTAGTACAAACTTATACCAAGATACGCAGTATTTT,CASSTNLYQDTQYF,-,TRBJ2-3,TRBV19,-,14
TGTGCCAGCAGCTTAGTAACACAGGGCAAAGAGACCCAGTACTTC,CASSLVTQGKETQYF,-,TRBJ2-5,TRBV11-2,-,15
TGTGCCAGCAGTCTAGGCGGGGAAGGTGAAAAACTGTTTTTT,CASSLGGEGEKLFF,-,TRBJ1-4,TRBV6-5,-,14
TGTGCCAGCAGCACAGGGCCCCTCTATGGCTACACCTTC,CASSTGPLYGYTF,-,TRBJ1-2,TRBV2,-,13
TGCGCCAGCAGCCAAGGGCCGGGGACATCCTATAATTCACCCCTCCACTTT,CASSQGPGTSYNSPLHF,few,TRBJ1-6,TRBV4-1,-,17
TGTGCCAGCCTCGGGAATGAGGCCGCTGAAGCTTTCTTT,CASLGNEAAEAFF,-,TRBJ1-1,TRBV18,-,13
TGTGCCAGCAGGACGGGACAGGGAGCCTACGAGCAGTACTTC,CASRTGQGAYEQYF,-,TRBJ2-7,TRBV2,TRBD1,14
TGTGCCAGCAGCCATTCCAGACAGGGGAGCTATGGCTACACCTTC,CASSHSRQGSYGYTF,-,TRBJ1-2,TRBV3-1/TRBV3-2,TRBD1,15
TGTGCCAGCAGCTTGTCGAGTGCTGGGGCCAACGTCCTGACTTTC,CASSLSSAGANVLTF,-,TRBJ2-6,TRBV5-4,-,15
TGCGCCAGCAGCTTGGGAAGCGGACAGGGTATTAACACTGAAGCTTTCTTT,CASSLGSGQGINTEAFF,few,TRBJ1-1,TRBV5-1,TRBD1,17
TGTGCCAGTAGTGAAACGCAGGGGGCAATCTACGAGCAGTACTTC,CASSETQGAIYEQYF,-,TRBJ2-7,TRBV19,TRBD1,15
TGTGCCAGCAGTCGCGACAGGGCATACGAGCAGTACTTC,CASSRDRAYEQYF,once,TRBJ2-7,TRBV11-3,TRBD1,13
TGTGCCAGCTCACCTTTACCCGGGGGCTCCTATAATTCACCCCTCCACTTT,CASSPLPGGSYNSPLHF,-,TRBJ1-6,TRBV18,-,17
TGTGCCAGCAGCCTACCGGACATCACCACAGATACGCAGTATTTT,CASSLPDITTDTQYF,-,TRBJ2-3,TRBV7-9,-,15
TGTGCCAGCAGCCAAGCCCTATGGGGAGCAACTAATGAAAAACTGTTTTTT,CASSQALWGATNEKLFF,-,TRBJ1-4,TRBV3-1/TRBV3-2,-,17
TGTGCCAGTAGGTCCGGGACAGGGGGCTCACCCCTCCACTTT,CASRSGTGGSPLHF,medium-sized,TRBJ1-6,TRBV19,TRBD1,14
TGCGCCAGCAGCTTGGTCGGACAGGGGTCCTACAATGAGCAGTTCTTC,CASSLVGQGSYNEQFF,-,TRBJ2-1,TRBV5-1,TRBD1,16
TGTGCCAGCAGTTTATCGGGATCGCCGGGGACTGAAGCTTTCTTT,CASSLSGSPGTEAFF,-,TRBJ1-1,TRBV27,-,15
TGTGCCAGCAGCCACAATACAGGAAGTTTTGGAAATGAAAAACTGTTTTTT,CASSHNTGSFGNEKLFF,-,TRBJ1-4,TRBV5-8,-,17
TGCGCCAGCAGCCAAGATTTCGCAGACTCCTACGAGCAGTACTTC,CASSQDFADSYEQYF,-,TRBJ2-7,TRBV4-1,-,15
TGCGCCAGCAGCCAAGCCCAGGGGGCGACGAATAACTATGGCTACACCTTC,CASSQAQGATNNYGYTF,once,TRBJ1-2,TRBV4-1,TRBD1,17
TGTGCCAGCAGCTTGCTAGCGGGGGGGCAAAGCACAGATACGCAGTATTTT,CASSLLAGGQSTDTQYF,-,TRBJ2-3,TRBV5-5,TRBD2,17
TGTGCCAGCAGTGAAGAACAGGGAAGGGGGAATGAGCAGTTCTTC,CASSEEQGRGNEQFF,-,TRBJ2-1,TRBV2,-,15
TGTGCCAGCAGCTCTAGGACAGTCTCGAACACTGAAGCTTTCTTT,CASSSRTVSNTEAFF,-,TRBJ1-1,TRBV5-6,-,15
TGTGCCAGCAGCTTGGTATTTTCAGGGGGTGGTGGCTACACCTTC,CASSLVFSGGGGYTF,-,TRBJ1-2,TRBV5-6,TRBD1,15
TGTGCCAGCAGGCCTAGCGGGGGAACCTACGAGCAGTACTTC,CASRPSGGTYEQYF,-,TRBJ2-7,TRBV6-5,TRBD2,14
TGTGCCAGTCGGACAGGGCTAACAACTAATGAAAAACTGTTTTTT,CASRTGLTTNEKLFF,-,TRBJ1-4,TRBV19,TRBD1,15
TGTGCCAGCAGCCAACAGGCTAGCAATCAGCCCCAGCATTTT,CASSQQASNQPQHF,few,TRBJ1-5,TRBV7-2,-,14
TGCGCCAGCAGCCGGGACACATACACTGAAGCTTTCTTT,CASSRDTYTEAFF,-,TRBJ1-1,TRBV4-3,-,13
TGTGCCAGCAGTTCCCAGGCCCACTCTAACTATGGCTACACCTTC,CASSSQAHSNYGYTF,-,TRBJ1-2,TRBV7-9,-,15
TGTGCCAGCAGTGAGGAGTGGAACACTGAAGCTTTCTTT,CASSEEWNTEAFF,-,TRBJ1-1,TRBV2,-,13
TGCGCCAGCAGCCAACTAGCGGGTAGTGAGCAGTTCTTC,CASSQLAGSEQFF,-,TRBJ2-1,TRBV4-1,TRBD2,13
TGTGCCAGTAGCCTGGGACAGTACGGCGGCTACACCTTC,CASSLGQYGGYTF,-,TRBJ1-2,TRBV19,TRBD1,13
TGTGCCAGCAGGGGCGACACAGGGGGCTATGGCTACACCTTC,CASRGDTGGYGYTF,once,TRBJ1-2,TRBV28,TRBD1,14
TGTGCCACCAGACCAGCGGGGACAGGGGGACGGGGCGAAAAACTGTTTTTT,CATRPAGTGGRGEKLFF,-,TRBJ1-4,TRBV15,TRBD1,17
TGTGCCAGTAGTATTCGCGGGGGGACTGGTAGCACAGATACGCAGTATTTT,CASSIRGGTGSTDTQYF,-,TRBJ2-3,TRBV19,TRBD2,17
TGTGCCAGCAACAGGGGTTGGCACACTGAAGCTTTCTTT,CASNRGWHTEAFF,-,TRBJ1-1,TRBV6-5,TRBD1,13
TGTGCCAGCAAGAGGGAAGGGATCGCCGGGGAGCTGTTTTTT,CASKREGIAGELFF,-,TRBJ2-2,TRBV2,-,14
TGCGCCAGCAGGCACGGACAGGGGGAGACCCAGTACTTC,CASRHGQGETQYF,once,TRBJ2-5,TRBV5-1,TRBD1,13
TGCGCCAGCAGCCAAGATCTCGGGGCAGATACGCAGTATTTT,CASSQDLGADTQYF,-,TRBJ2-3,TRBV4-1,-,14
TGCAGCGTTTCTTCGGGGTCCTACGAGCAGTACTTC,CSVSSGSYEQYF,-,TRBJ2-7,TRBV29-1,-,12